This entry lists 14 T cell receptor beta chains sequenced from one sample in a study of STAT5B mutations in CD4+ large granular lymphocyte leukemia. The protocol was immunoSEQ multiplex PCR, while the TCRdb copy is restricted to in-frame clones and leaves out a portion. Among 20,000 to 25,000 clones listed, more than 70% were seen once. The sample consisted of CD4+ T cells from blood buffy coats. These receptors were obtained from a human donor in good health.

The chain employs TRBV5-1 and TRBJ2-5, with a weak D call TRBD2 (5 bases). The CDR3 length is 15 residues. Trimming shortened V by 4 bases and J by 1 base, and 14 bases separated the two germline ends. Germline assignment: CDR1 SGHRS and CDR2 YFSETQ. The CDR3 DNA reads TGCGCCAGCAGCGGGGTCGACTACCCCCAAGAGACCCAGTACTTC. Translating gives CASSGVDYPQETQYF.

V and J are TRBV7-2 and TRBJ2-1, with TRBD2 identical over 14 bases. With 2 bases clipped from V and 8 bases from J, the junction kept 2 bases outside the gene matches. In germline, CDR1 is SGHTA, CDR2 FQGNSA. The length of the CDR3 is 15 residues. The DNA for the CDR3 is TGTGCCAGCAGCTTAAGACTAGCGGGGGGGGATGAGCAGTTCTTC. It codes for CASSLRLAGGDEQFF.

This clone was found a few times. The chain uses TRBV18 and TRBJ1-5; D not resolved. This CDR3 has 13 amino acids. In germline, CDR1 is KGHSH, CDR2 LQKENI. Trimming stripped 3 bases from V and 3 bases from J, with 6 bases between. The CDR3 reads CASSPEHNQPQHF. For the CDR3, the DNA is TGTGCCAGCTCACCGGAACACAATCAGCCCCAGCATTTT.

The chain links TRBV11-2 to TRBJ2-7, with 8 bases identical to TRBD1. The CDR3 consists of 14 residues. The germline V gene encodes CDR1 SGHAT and CDR2 FQNNGV. The J segment lost 4 bases and the V segment lost 2 bases, leaving 4 bases of the junction unmatched. The CDR3 DNA reads as TGTGCCAGCAGCTTATTCGGGACAGGATACGAGCAGTACTTC. Translated, it gives CASSLFGTGYEQYF.

This rearrangement joins TRBV7-9 to TRBJ2-7; 12 bases match TRBD1. V dropped 5 bases and J dropped 7; count of bases not matched to a gene: 9. The CDR3 consists of 15 residues. CDR1 SEHNR and CDR2 FQNEAQ come from the germline V gene (reference sequence). The DNA for the CDR3 is TGTGCCAGCAGCATACCGGGACAGGGGGCTCAGGAGCAGTACTTC. It codes for CASSIPGQGAQEQYF. The full variable domain, with the rest looked up from reference TRBV7-9 and TRBJ2-7, is DTGVSQNPRHKITKRGQNVTFRCDPISEHNRLYWYRQTLGQGPEFLTYFQNEAQLEKSRLLSDRFSAERPKGSFSTLEIQRTEQGDSAMYLCASSIPGQGAQEQYFGPGTRLTVT.

V and J are TRBV20-1 and TRBJ2-7; D gene uncertain. This CDR3 has 11 amino acids. CDR1 and CDR2 from the germline V gene are DFQATT and SNEGSKA (reference sequence). V was trimmed by 2 bases and J by 5 bases, leaving 7 bases between them. CDR3 in amino acids: CSARKGNEQYF. CDR3 bases: TGCAGTGCTAGAAAGGGAAACGAGCAGTACTTC.

Here the CDR3 DNA reads TGCGCCAGCAGCCAAGATCCGGCAGGGCTACGGGTCAATGAGCAGTTCTTC. The encoded protein is CASSQDPAGLRVNEQFF. The chain couples TRBV4-3 to TRBJ2-1, with D possibly matching TRBD1 (5 bases). Trimming left V 0 bases short and J 6 bases short, with 18 bases between. Germline loops: CDR1 LGHNA, CDR2 YSLEER. The CDR3 extends over 17 amino acids.

This clone has just a few counts. In DNA, the CDR3 is TGTGCCTGGAGCGAGTACGCCGGGACTAGCCACACAGATACGCAGTATTTT. It yields the protein CAWSEYAGTSHTDTQYF. V is TRBV30 and J is TRBJ2-3; 9 bases map to TRBD2. CDR1 is GTSNPN, CDR2 SVGIG, per germline (reference sequence). Trimming at V came to 3 bases and at J to 2 bases, leaving 12 bases not matched to a gene. CDR3 length: 17 residues. Full variable domain (outside the CDR3, taken from reference TRBV30 and TRBJ2-3): SQTIHQWPATLVQPVGSPLSLECTVEGTSNPNLYWYRQAAGRGLQLLFYSVGIGQISSEVPQNLSASRPQDRQFILSSKKLLLSDSGFYLCAWSEYAGTSHTDTQYFGPGTRLTVL.

The genes are TRBV5-1 and TRBJ2-1; D is tentatively TRBD1 or TRBD2 (5 bases each). In germline, CDR1 is SGHRS, CDR2 YFSETQ. V lost 5 bases and J lost 4, with 16 bases in between. CDR3 length: 15 amino acids. The chain's CDR3 is CASRRGVQTYNEQFF. In nucleotides, the CDR3 is TGCGCCAGCAGGAGAGGGGTACAAACTTACAATGAGCAGTTCTTC.

The rearrangement uses TRBV5-6 and TRBJ1-2, with TRBD1 identical over 8 bases. With 2 bases clipped from V and 6 bases from J, the junction kept 3 bases outside the gene matches. Germline V gene lookup returns CDR1 SGHDT and CDR2 YYEEEE. The CDR3 loop spans 13 amino acids. The CDR3 DNA is TGTGCCAGCAGCTTACTACAGGGGGATGGCTACACCTTC. Translating it yields CASSLLQGDGYTF.

The J gene is TRBJ2-7, the V gene TRBV7-2; D is perhaps TRBD1 (6 bases). The V end was cut by 2 bases, the J end by 5 bases, with 16 bases between. Per germline, CDR1 SGHTA and CDR2 FQGNSA. There are 15 residues in the CDR3. The CDR3 DNA reads TGTGCCAGCAGCTTACGTCCAGGGGTTGGGGACGAGCAGTACTTC. Protein product: CASSLRPGVGDEQYF. The whole variable domain, remainder taken from reference TRBV7-2 and TRBJ2-7, is GAGVSQSPSNKVTEKGKDVELRCDPISGHTALYWYRQSLGQGLEFLIYFQGNSAPDKSGLPSDRFSAERTGGSVSTLTIQRTQQEDSAVYLCASSLRPGVGDEQYFGPGTRLTVT.

The chain recombines TRBV5-1 with TRBJ2-5, with 7 bases identical to TRBD2. Germline V gene sequence: CDR1 SGHRS, CDR2 YFSETQ. The junction had 7 bases not matched to a gene; V was cut back by 4 bases and J by 4 bases. The CDR3 has 14 amino acids. The CDR3 coding sequence is TGCGCCAGCAGCACTGGGGAGGGCGGAGAGACCCAGTACTTC. It encodes CASSTGEGGETQYF.

The rearrangement links TRBV18 to TRBJ2-2; maybe TRBD2 (6 bases). CDR3 length: 15 residues. Germline assignment: CDR1 KGHSH and CDR2 LQKENI. With 1 base removed from V and 6 bases from J, the gap between germline ends came to 12 bases. The CDR3 loop is CASSPQRVSSGELFF. The CDR3 nucleotides read TGTGCCAGCTCACCACAGCGGGTTTCATCCGGGGAGCTGTTTTTT.

The V and J genes are TRBV7-2 and TRBJ2-7; D might be TRBD1 (6 bases). The CDR3 is 16 amino acids. The V end was cut by 0 bases, the J end by 0 bases, with 12 bases between. Per germline, CDR1 SGHTA and CDR2 FQGNSA. For the CDR3, the DNA is TGTGCCAGCAGCTTAGCTTGGGGGCTTGGCTCCTACGAGCAGTACTTC. Translation: CASSLAWGLGSYEQYF. The variable domain in full, with the rest retrieved from reference TRBV7-2 and TRBJ2-7, is GAGVSQSPSNKVTEKGKDVELRCDPISGHTALYWYRQSLGQGLEFLIYFQGNSAPDKSGLPSDRFSAERTGGSVSTLTIQRTQQEDSAVYLCASSLAWGLGSYEQYFGPGTRLTVT.